This entry is about one T cell receptor beta chain. What it binds is not known. Genomic DNA, for the unsorted samples, came from 75 million to 95 million PBMCs. The data stem from a study of shared clonotypes between healthy human individuals. Tens of thousands of T cell genomes, or approximately 300 ng DNA, went into replicate PCRs of unsorted PBMC. TCRdb keeps only in-frame clones here, not all; method: immunoSEQ multiplex PCR. The top ten hold about an eighth of the sample, which has roughly 490,000 clones, over 65% seen once. Findings and limits, study-wide: The study drew on few donors, limiting represented genetic and exposure-history diversity. Clonotype sharing among donors, it was expected, would be affected by sequencing depth.

The sequence derives from a woman in her thirties or forties in good health. Some clones in this sample may be carry-over from other donors' samples. Sequenced material: PBMCs.

The CDR3 reads CASSFQSLGTYEQYF. CDR3 nucleotide sequence: TGTGCCAGCAGTTTCCAGTCATTAGGTACCTACGAGCAGTACTTC. The chain has TRBV28 and TRBJ2-7; no clear D. Trimming removed 3 bases from V and 2 bases from J, with 14 bases in between. The CDR3 is 15 residues long. Looked up from germline, CDR1 is MDHEN and CDR2 is SYDVKM.